The text below deals with one TCR beta chain. The authors' processing: Reference gene primers were amplified, and this amplification served to estimate nucleated cell counts. TCRdb's copy holds only in-frame clones and misses some; the assay was immunoSEQ multiplex PCR. V and J calls plus clone size are reproduced from that table; the DNA served to infer D and trimming. The sample has some 240,000 clones; around 80% are singletons. This sample was taken from a study of blood T cell repertoires in COVID-19. Study-wide context: The United States, Italy and Spain supplied acute and convalescent COVID-19 samples. PBMCs, B-cell-depleted T cells, or T cells were the source of the cDNA or gDNA that made up the material.

The TCR originated in a human donor in a cohort sampled during active COVID-19. The source material was peripheral blood.

The CDR3 nucleotides read TGTGCCAGCACCCACAACGGGGTTAACTATGGCTACACCTTC. Protein: CASTHNGVNYGYTF. The chain recombines TRBV6-5 with TRBJ1-2; D is unresolved. Germline CDR1 and CDR2: MNHEY and SVGAGI. This CDR3 contains 14 residues. V was cut by 7 bases and J by 1 base, with 13 bases left in between.